This TCR beta chain was retrieved from a study of blood T cell repertoires in COVID-19. Across the study: From the United States, Italy and Spain came samples of acute and convalescent COVID-19.

Per the study methods: Reference gene primers were amplified, and this amplification served to estimate nucleated cell counts. TCRdb's table, derived via immunoSEQ multiplex PCR, lists solely in-frame clones and lacks some. D and trimming come from the DNA, and the V and J calls and clone size come from that table. The data hold some 250,000 clones, with approximately 86% observed a single time. In its sample, this clone was seen a few times. This TCR was sampled from a woman in her sixties or seventies with active or convalescent COVID-19. Sequenced material: peripheral blood.

CDR3 DNA sequence: TGTGCCATCAGAGAACAGCTTCTCTATGGCTACACCTTC. This encodes CAIREQLLYGYTF. The V and J genes are TRBV10-3 and TRBJ1-2, with D unclear. In germline, CDR1 is ENHRY, CDR2 SYGVKD. Trimming took 6 bases from V and 4 from J, leaving 12 bases between them. This CDR3 spans 13 amino acids.